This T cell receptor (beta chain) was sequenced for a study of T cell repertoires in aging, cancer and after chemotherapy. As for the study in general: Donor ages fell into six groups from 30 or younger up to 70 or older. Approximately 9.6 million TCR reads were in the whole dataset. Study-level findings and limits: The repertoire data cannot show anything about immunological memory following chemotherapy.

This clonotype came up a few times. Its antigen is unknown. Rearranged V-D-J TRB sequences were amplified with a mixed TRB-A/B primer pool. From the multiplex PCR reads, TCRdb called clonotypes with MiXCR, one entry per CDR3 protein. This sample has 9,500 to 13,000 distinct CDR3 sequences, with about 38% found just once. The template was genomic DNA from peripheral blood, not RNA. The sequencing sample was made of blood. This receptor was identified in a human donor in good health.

The CDR3 DNA reads as TGTGCCAGCGCGAGGGGGCTGGACGAGCAGTACTTC. Translating gives CASARGLDEQYF. The rearrangement joins TRBV6-2 or TRBV6-3 to TRBJ2-7; the match to TRBD1 covers 7 bases. Trimming took 8 bases from V and 5 from J; bases not matched to a gene: 6. This CDR3 spans 12 amino acids. Per the germline V gene, CDR1 is MNHEY and CDR2 is SVGEGT.